The next 21 T cell receptor beta chains were all read from a single sample in a study of follicular helper T cells after annual influenza vaccination. Profiling relied on immunoSEQ multiplex PCR, and the TCRdb table lists in-frame clones only, not all of them. This table holds roughly 1,200 clones, approximately 85% found once. The time point here: 2015-2016 season, pre-vaccination. Source: CXCR5+ CD38+ circulating T follicular helper cells from blood, taken on the day of influenza vaccination. The subset was: circulating Tfh, non-naive CD4+CXCR5+PD-1+ (ICOS+CD38+ or ICOS-CD38-). The receptors were sampled from an adult who received the influenza vaccine.

The CDR3 nucleotides read TGTGCCAGCAGTCCTCCGGGCGGTGGGAAGACCCAGTACTTC. Translating it yields CASSPPGGGKTQYF. The chain links TRBV28 to TRBJ2-5; D is uncertain. Trimming took off 5 bases at V and 6 bases at J, with 16 bases between the two ends. The germline gives CDR1 MDHEN, CDR2 SYDVKM. The CDR3 extends over 14 amino acids.

The V gene is TRBV5-1, the J gene TRBJ2-7, with 10 bases identical to TRBD2. The CDR3 runs 17 residues. After removal of 4 bases from V and 1 base from J, the junction contained 11 bases not matched to a gene. CDR1 and CDR2 from the germline V gene are SGHRS and YFSETQ. The CDR3 nucleotides are TGCGCCAGCAGCAGAGTTTCGGCTAGCGGGGGTTCCTACGAGCAGTACTTC. This translates into CASSRVSASGGSYEQYF.

This rearrangement joins TRBV6-6 to TRBJ1-6; TRBD1 might be the D (6 bases). V lost 9 bases and J 11 bases, leaving 17 bases between the germline ends. CDR3 length equals 13 residues. Germline V gene lookup returns CDR1 MNHNY and CDR2 SVGAGI (reference sequence). CDR3 DNA: TGTGCCAGTCTATTATTACAGGGAGCACCCCTCCACTTT. This translates into CASLLLQGAPLHF.

The chain employs TRBV15 and TRBJ2-3, with 10 bases lining up with TRBD1. This CDR3 has 16 residues. Germline CDR1 reads LNHNV; CDR2 reads YYDKDF (reference sequence). V shed 4 bases and J 0 bases; nucleotides not matched to a gene: 4. The CDR3 bases are TGTGCCACCAGCACCGGACAGGGGGTCAGCACAGATACGCAGTATTTT. Translated: CATSTGQGVSTDTQYF.

The CDR3 region is CASSYTWTGGFGETQYF. In DNA form, the CDR3 reads TGTGCCAGCAGCTATACATGGACAGGGGGCTTTGGGGAGACCCAGTACTTC. The chain links TRBV7-8 to TRBJ2-5; 11 nucleotides align to TRBD1. CDR1 is SGHVS and CDR2 is FQNEAQ in the germline V gene. The ends lost 4 bases at V and 5 bases at J; junction bases unmatched: 12. CDR3 length: 17 amino acids.

The V gene is TRBV28, the J gene TRBJ2-1; TRBD1 matches 8 bases. This CDR3 has 15 residues. Germline V gene data show CDR1 as MDHEN and CDR2 as SYDVKM. V dropped 10 bases and J dropped 6; count of bases not matched to a gene: 14. CDR3 DNA: TGTGCCACCGGCAACGACAGGGGCGGTCTCAATGAGCAGTTCTTC. It codes for CATGNDRGGLNEQFF.

About this clone itself: A read error may account for a junction end that differs from germline. The same CDR3 is also encoded by other DNA sequences in this sample. The chain has TRBV19 and TRBJ1-6; D gene ambiguous. CDR1 is LNHDA, CDR2 SQIVND, per germline (reference sequence). The length of the CDR3 is 15 residues. CDR3 protein: CASSNRRRANSPLHF. The CDR3 DNA is TGTGCCAGCAGTAATCGACGGAGAGCAAATTCACCCCTCCACTTT.

The V gene is TRBV29-1, the J gene TRBJ1-1, with unresolved D. V gave up 4 bases and J gave up 0 bases, with 6 bases separating them. This CDR3 has 12 amino acids. CDR1 is SQVTM, CDR2 ANQGSEA, per germline. Written as DNA, the CDR3 is TGCAGCGTTGCAGCCATGAACACTGAAGCTTTCTTT. It codes for CSVAAMNTEAFF.

This chain links TRBV6-5 with TRBJ1-2; no firm D call. Germline CDR1 and CDR2: MNHEY and SVGAGI. This CDR3 region has 16 residues. The V gene lost 2 bases and the J gene lost 1 base, with 14 bases spanning the gap. The CDR3 loop reads CASSYGRSIHNYGYTF. CDR3 sequence (DNA): TGTGCCAGCAGTTACGGAAGGTCTATCCATAACTATGGCTACACCTTC.

As for this clone: One junction end disagrees with the germline gene, perhaps due to a read error. CDR3 sequence: CAGRTGIHEQYF. For the CDR3, the DNA is TGTGCCGGCAGGACAGGGATCCACGAGCAGTACTTC. This rearrangement joins TRBV7-9 to TRBJ2-7, with 8 bases that match TRBD1. CDR3 size: 12 residues. Looked up from germline, CDR1 is SEHNR and CDR2 is FQNEAQ (reference sequence).

The chain has TRBV7-2 and TRBJ2-7; D not resolved. The CDR3 loop spans 14 amino acids. V lost 1 base to trimming and J lost 0 bases, with 7 bases between them. Germline values: CDR1 SGHTA, CDR2 FQGNSA. Here the CDR3 reads CASSLEVSSYEQYF. The CDR3 DNA follows: TGTGCCAGCAGCTTAGAGGTCAGCTCCTACGAGCAGTACTTC. Full variable domain (outside the CDR3, taken from reference TRBV7-2 and TRBJ2-7): GAGVSQSPSNKVTEKGKDVELRCDPISGHTALYWYRQSLGQGLEFLIYFQGNSAPDKSGLPSDRFSAERTGGSVSTLTIQRTQQEDSAVYLCASSLEVSSYEQYFGPGTRLTVT.

The chain links TRBV28 to TRBJ2-5; 7 bases fit TRBD1. V shed 5 bases, J shed 2 bases, and the junction held 8 bases outside the gene matches. The germline gives CDR1 MDHEN, CDR2 SYDVKM. The CDR3 consists of 15 residues. This CDR3 is CASSGTVKAQETQYF. The CDR3 DNA reads as TGTGCCAGCAGTGGGACAGTAAAGGCACAAGAGACCCAGTACTTC.

V and J are TRBV7-8 and TRBJ2-6; D perhaps matches TRBD1 (6 bases). The germline V gene has CDR1 SGHVS and CDR2 FQNEAQ. Trimming left V 2 bases short and J 4 bases short, with 12 bases between. The CDR3 consists of 16 residues. This chain's CDR3 is CASSLQGMAGANVLTF. The CDR3 DNA is TGTGCCAGCAGCTTACAGGGGATGGCCGGGGCCAACGTCCTGACTTTC.

The chain is built from TRBV5-4 and TRBJ1-2, with 9 bases that match TRBD1. V lost 5 bases, J lost 4 bases, and 6 bases stayed unmatched. The CDR3 sequence is 14 residues long. Germline V gene sequence: CDR1 SGHNT, CDR2 YYREEE (reference sequence). DNA of the CDR3: TGTGCCAGCAGGGCTGACAGGGGGGCCTATGGCTACACCTTC. It encodes CASRADRGAYGYTF.

The chain uses TRBV6-5 and TRBJ2-7, with TRBD1 matching 9 bases. V was clipped by 6 bases and J by 2 bases; unmatched bases: 8. This CDR3 is 15 amino acids long. Germline CDR1 is MNHEY and CDR2 is SVGAGI. CDR3 amino acids: CASRPTGTGPYEQYF. The CDR3 DNA sequence: TGTGCCAGCAGACCGACCGGGACAGGGCCCTACGAGCAGTACTTC.

The chain employs TRBV25-1 and TRBJ2-7; 9 bases are shared with TRBD1. J gave up 5 bases and V 3 bases, and 8 bases lay outside the gene matches. Germline V gene data show CDR1 as MGHDK and CDR2 as SYGVNS. The CDR3 spans 15 residues. In nucleotides, the CDR3 is TGTGCCAGCAGTGATTCCGGGACAGGGAAGGACGAGCAGTACTTC. Translation gives CASSDSGTGKDEQYF.

About this clone itself: The germline gene is not matched at one end of the junction; a read error may be the cause. The rearrangement joins TRBV7-3 to TRBJ2-3; the match to TRBD2 covers 9 bases. The CDR3 totals 14 residues. Germline V CDR1 and CDR2: SGHTA, FQGTGA. CDR3 nucleotides: TGTGCCAGCAGCCCTGGGACTAGCAAAGATACGCAGTATTTT. Translating gives CASSPGTSKDTQYF.

Remarks on this clone: Compared with germline, one end of the junction differs, possibly owing to a read error. This chain uses TRBV5-6 with TRBJ2-5, with TRBD2 matching over 7 bases. Germline assignment: CDR1 SGHDT and CDR2 YYEEEE. The CDR3 totals 16 residues. The CDR3 spells CASSLFGGEGQGTQYF. The DNA of the CDR3 is TGTGCCAGCAGCTTGTTTGGCGGGGAGGGGCAAGGGACCCAGTACTTC.

V gene TRBV2 combines with J gene TRBJ1-6, with D possibly TRBD1 on 5 matching bases. This CDR3 is 15 amino acids long. Trimming cost V 5 bases and J 7 bases, with 15 bases left between them. Germline V lookup: CDR1 SNHLY, CDR2 FYNNEI. The CDR3 DNA reads as TGTGCCAGCAGTCTTCAGGGCGCGGAGAATTCACCCCTCCACTTT. Translated: CASSLQGAENSPLHF. Full variable domain (remainder filled in from reference TRBV2 and TRBJ1-6): EPEVTQTPSHQVTQMGQEVILRCVPISNHLYFYWYRQILGQKVEFLVSFYNNEISEKSEIFDDQFSVERPDGSNFTLKIRSTKLEDSAMYFCASSLQGAENSPLHFGNGTRLTVT.

This clone was recorded once. The chain carries TRBV7-2 and TRBJ2-1; 9 nucleotides agree with TRBD1. J lost 6 bases, V lost 4 bases, and 7 bases had no gene match. There are 15 residues in the CDR3. In germline, CDR1 is SGHTA, CDR2 FQGNSA. CDR3 region: CASSSYRGQGNEQFF. CDR3 coding DNA: TGTGCCAGCAGCTCATACAGGGGGCAGGGCAATGAGCAGTTCTTC.

The chain carries TRBV11-2 and TRBJ1-4, with 9 nucleotides matching TRBD1. J was trimmed by 7 bases and V by 5 bases; bases with no gene match: 5. The CDR3 loop spans 14 amino acids. The germline gives CDR1 SGHAT, CDR2 FQNNGV. The CDR3, as DNA: TGTGCCAGCAGCAGGCGGGGACAGGGTGAAAAACTGTTTTTT. Its translation: CASSRRGQGEKLFF.